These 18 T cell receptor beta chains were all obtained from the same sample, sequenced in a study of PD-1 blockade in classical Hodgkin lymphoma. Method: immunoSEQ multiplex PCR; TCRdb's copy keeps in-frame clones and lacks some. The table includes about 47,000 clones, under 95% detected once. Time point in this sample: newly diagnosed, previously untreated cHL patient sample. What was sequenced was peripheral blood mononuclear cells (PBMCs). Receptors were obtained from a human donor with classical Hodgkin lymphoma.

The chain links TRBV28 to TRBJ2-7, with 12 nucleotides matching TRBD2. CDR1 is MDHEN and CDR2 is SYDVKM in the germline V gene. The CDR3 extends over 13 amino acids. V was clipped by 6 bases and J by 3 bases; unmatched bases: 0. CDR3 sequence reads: CASRLAGGYEQYV. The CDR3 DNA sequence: TGTGCCAGCAGACTAGCGGGAGGCTACGAGCAGTACGTC.

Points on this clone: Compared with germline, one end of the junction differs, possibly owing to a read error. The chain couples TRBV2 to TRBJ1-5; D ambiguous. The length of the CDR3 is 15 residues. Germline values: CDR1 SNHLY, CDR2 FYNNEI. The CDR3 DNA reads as TGTGCCGGCAGTGAGCTGGAGGGAGGAAGTCAGCCCCAGCATTTT. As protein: CAGSELEGGSQPQHF.

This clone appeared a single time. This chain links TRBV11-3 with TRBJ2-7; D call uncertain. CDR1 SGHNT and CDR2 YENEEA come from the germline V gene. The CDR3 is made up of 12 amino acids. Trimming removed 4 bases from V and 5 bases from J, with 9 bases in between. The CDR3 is CASSSNVNEQYF. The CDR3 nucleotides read TGTGCCAGCAGCTCTAACGTTAACGAGCAGTACTTC.

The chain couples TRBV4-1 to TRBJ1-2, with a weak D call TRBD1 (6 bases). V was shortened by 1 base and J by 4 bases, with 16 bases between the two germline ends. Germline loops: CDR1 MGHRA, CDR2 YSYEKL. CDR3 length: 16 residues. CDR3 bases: TGCGCCAGCAGCCAAGTGGGTTCGGGACATTCCTATGGCTACACCTTC. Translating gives CASSQVGSGHSYGYTF.

The CDR3 is CASSLGGGNEQFF. The CDR3 DNA reads TGTGCCAGCAGCTTAGGGGGTGGAAATGAGCAGTTCTTC. This sequence joins TRBV7-3 and TRBJ2-1, with D possibly being TRBD1 or TRBD2 (5 bases each). The CDR3 sequence is 13 residues long. Germline values: CDR1 SGHTA, CDR2 FQGTGA. V was clipped by 2 bases and J by 7 bases, with 9 bases between them.

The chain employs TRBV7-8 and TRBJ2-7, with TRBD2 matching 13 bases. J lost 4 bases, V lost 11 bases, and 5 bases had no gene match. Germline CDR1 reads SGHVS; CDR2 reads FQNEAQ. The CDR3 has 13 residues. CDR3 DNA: TGTGCCGCTGCGGGACTAGCGGGATACGAGCAGTACTTC. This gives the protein CAAAGLAGYEQYF.

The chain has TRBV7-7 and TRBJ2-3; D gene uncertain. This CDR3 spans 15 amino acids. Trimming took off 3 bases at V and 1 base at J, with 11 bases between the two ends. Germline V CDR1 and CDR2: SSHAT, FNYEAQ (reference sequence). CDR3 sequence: CASSLYGPRTDTQYF. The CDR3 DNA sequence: TGTGCCAGCAGCTTGTATGGACCGCGCACAGATACGCAGTATTTT.

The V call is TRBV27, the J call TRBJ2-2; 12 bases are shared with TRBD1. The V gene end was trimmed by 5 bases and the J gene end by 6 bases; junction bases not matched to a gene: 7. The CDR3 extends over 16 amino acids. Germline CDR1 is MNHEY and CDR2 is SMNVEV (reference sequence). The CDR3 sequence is CASSTLGTGGSGELFF. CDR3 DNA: TGTGCCAGCAGTACCTTGGGGACAGGGGGCTCCGGGGAGCTGTTTTTT.

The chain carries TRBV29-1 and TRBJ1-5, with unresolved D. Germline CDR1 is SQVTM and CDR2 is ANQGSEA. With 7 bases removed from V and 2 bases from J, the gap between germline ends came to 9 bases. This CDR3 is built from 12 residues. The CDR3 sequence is CSAPEGNQPQHF. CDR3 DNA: TGCAGCGCCCCAGAGGGCAATCAGCCCCAGCATTTT.

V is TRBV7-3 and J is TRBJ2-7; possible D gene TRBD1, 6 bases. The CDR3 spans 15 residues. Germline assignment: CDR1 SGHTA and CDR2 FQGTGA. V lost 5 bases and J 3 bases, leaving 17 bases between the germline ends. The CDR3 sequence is CASSPMDSLLYEQYF. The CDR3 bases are TGTGCCAGCAGCCCTATGGACAGTCTCCTCTACGAGCAGTACTTC. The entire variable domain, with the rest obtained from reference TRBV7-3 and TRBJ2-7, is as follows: GAGVSQTPSNKVTEKGKYVELRCDPISGHTALYWYRQSLGQGPEFLIYFQGTGAADDSGLPNDRFFAVRPEGSVSTLKIQRTERGDSAVYLCASSPMDSLLYEQYFGPGTRLTVT.

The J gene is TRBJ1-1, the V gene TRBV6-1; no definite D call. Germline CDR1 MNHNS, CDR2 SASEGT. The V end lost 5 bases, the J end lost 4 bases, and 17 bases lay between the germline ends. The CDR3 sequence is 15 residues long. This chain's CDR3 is CASSPGVGIITEAFF. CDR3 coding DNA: TGTGCCAGCAGTCCCGGTGTGGGGATAATCACTGAAGCTTTCTTT.

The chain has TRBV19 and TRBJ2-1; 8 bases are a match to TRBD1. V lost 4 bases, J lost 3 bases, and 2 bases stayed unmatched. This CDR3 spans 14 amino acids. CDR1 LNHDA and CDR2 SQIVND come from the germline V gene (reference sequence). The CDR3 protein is CASSSRGLYNEQFF. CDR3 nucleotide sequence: TGTGCCAGTAGTAGCAGGGGGCTCTACAATGAGCAGTTCTTC.

The CDR3 region has the DNA TGTGCCAGCAGTTTATGGATGAACACTGAAGCTTTCTTT. Protein: CASSLWMNTEAFF. This rearrangement joins TRBV28 to TRBJ1-1; D is unresolved. Germline lookup yields CDR1 MDHEN and CDR2 SYDVKM. The CDR3 runs 13 residues. With 0 bases removed from V and 0 bases from J, the gap between germline ends came to 2 bases.

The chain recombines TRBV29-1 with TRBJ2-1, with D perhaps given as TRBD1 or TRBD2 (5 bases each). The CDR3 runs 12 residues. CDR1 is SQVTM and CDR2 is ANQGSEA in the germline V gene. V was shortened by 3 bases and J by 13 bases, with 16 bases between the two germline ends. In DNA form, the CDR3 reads TGCAGCGTTGATTTCGTGCGAGGGGAACAGTTCTTC. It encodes CSVDFVRGEQFF.

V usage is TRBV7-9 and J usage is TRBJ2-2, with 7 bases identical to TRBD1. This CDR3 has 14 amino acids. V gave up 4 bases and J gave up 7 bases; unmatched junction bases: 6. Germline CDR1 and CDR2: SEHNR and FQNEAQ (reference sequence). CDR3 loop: CASSSLGTDGELFF. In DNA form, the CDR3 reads TGTGCCAGCAGCTCATTAGGGACAGACGGGGAGCTGTTTTTT.

CDR3 protein: CASSESALSGRRGETQYF. The CDR3 DNA reads TGTGCCAGCAGTGAATCCGCCTTGAGCGGGAGGAGGGGAGAGACCCAGTACTTC. The rearrangement uses TRBV25-1 and TRBJ2-5; 9 bases agree with TRBD2. Trimming removed 1 base from V and 4 bases from J; junction bases left unmatched: 13. Looked up from germline, CDR1 is MGHDK and CDR2 is SYGVNS. The CDR3 is made up of 18 amino acids. The complete variable domain, with remaining parts taken from reference TRBV25-1 and TRBJ2-5, reads EADIYQTPRYLVIGTGKKITLECSQTMGHDKMYWYQQDPGMELHLIHYSYGVNSTEKGDLSSESTVSRIRTEHFPLTLESARPSHTSQYLCASSESALSGRRGETQYFGPGTRLLVL.

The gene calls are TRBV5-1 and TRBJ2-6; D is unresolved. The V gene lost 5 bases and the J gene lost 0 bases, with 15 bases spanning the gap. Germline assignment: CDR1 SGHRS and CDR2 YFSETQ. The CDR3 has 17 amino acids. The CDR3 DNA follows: TGCGCCAGCAGTCAAGGGCAGATAAGCTCTGGGGCCAACGTCCTGACTTTC. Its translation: CASSQGQISSGANVLTF.

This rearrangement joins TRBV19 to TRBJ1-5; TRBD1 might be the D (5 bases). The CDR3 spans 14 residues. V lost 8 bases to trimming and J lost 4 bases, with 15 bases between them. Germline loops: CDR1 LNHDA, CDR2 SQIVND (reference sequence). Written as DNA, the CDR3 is TGTGCCAGTGGCGTGGGGGAAGGAAATCAGCCCCAGCATTTT. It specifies CASGVGEGNQPQHF. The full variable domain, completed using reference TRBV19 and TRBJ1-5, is DGGITQSPKYLFRKEGQNVTLSCEQNLNHDAMYWYRQDPGQGLRLIYYSQIVNDFQKGDIAEGYSVSREKKESFPLTVTSAQKNPTAFYLCASGVGEGNQPQHFGDGTRLSIL.